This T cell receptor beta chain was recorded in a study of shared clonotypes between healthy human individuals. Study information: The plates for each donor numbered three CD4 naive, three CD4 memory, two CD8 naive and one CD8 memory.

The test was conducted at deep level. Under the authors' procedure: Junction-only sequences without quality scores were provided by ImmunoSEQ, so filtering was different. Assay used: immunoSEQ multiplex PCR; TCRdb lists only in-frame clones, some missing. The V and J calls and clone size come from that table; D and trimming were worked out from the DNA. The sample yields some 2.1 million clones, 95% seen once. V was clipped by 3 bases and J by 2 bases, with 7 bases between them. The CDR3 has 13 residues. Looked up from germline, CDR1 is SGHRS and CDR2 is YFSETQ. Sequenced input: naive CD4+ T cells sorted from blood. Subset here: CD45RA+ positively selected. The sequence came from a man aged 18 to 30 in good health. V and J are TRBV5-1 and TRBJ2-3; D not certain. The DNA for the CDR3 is TGCGCCAGCAGCTGGGAATTCACAGATACGCAGTATTTT. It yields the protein CASSWEFTDTQYF.